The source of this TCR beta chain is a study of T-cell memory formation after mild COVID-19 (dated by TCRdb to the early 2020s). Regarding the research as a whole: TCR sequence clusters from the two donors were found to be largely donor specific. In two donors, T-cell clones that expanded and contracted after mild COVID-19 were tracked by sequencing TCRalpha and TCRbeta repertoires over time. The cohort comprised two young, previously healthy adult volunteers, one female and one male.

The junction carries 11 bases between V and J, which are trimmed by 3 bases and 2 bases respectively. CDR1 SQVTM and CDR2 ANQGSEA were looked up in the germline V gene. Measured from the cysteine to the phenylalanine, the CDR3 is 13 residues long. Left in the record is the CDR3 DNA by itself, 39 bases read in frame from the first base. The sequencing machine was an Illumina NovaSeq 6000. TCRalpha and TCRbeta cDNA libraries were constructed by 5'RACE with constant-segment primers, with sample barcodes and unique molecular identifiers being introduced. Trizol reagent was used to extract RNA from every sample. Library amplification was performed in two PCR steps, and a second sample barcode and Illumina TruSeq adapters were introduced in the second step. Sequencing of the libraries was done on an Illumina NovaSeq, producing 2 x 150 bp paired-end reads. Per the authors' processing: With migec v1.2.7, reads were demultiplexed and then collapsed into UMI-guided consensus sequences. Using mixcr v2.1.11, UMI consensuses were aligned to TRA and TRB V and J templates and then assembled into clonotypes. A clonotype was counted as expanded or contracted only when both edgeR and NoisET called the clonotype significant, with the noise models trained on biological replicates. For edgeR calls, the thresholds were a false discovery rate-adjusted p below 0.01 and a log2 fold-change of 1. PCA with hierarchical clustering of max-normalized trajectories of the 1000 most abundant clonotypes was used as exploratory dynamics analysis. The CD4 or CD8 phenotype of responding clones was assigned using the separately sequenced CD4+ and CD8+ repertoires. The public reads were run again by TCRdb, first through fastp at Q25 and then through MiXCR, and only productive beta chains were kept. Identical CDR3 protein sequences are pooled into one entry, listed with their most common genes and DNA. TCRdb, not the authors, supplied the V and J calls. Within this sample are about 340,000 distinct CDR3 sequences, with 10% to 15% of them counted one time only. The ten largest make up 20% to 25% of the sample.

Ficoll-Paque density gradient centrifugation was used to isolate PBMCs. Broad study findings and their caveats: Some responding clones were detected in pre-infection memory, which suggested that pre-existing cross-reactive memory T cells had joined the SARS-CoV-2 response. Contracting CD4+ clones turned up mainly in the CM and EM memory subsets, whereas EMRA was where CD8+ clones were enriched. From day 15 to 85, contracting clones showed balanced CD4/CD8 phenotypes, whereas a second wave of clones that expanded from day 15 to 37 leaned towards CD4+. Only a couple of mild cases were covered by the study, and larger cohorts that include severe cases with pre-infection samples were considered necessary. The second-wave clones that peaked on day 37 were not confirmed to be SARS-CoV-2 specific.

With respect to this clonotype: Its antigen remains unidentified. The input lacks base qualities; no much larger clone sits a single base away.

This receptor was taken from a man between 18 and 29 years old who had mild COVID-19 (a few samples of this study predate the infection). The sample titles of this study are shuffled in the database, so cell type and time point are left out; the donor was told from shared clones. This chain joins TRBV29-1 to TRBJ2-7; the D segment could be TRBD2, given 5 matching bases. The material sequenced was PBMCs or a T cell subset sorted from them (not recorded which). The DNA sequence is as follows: TGCAGCGTTGATACTGGGCGGGCCTACGAGCAGTACTTC. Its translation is CSVDTGRAYEQYF.